A selection of T cell receptor beta chains follows, all from one sample in a study of blood T cell repertoires in COVID-19. Here immunoSEQ multiplex PCR was the method, and the copy in TCRdb shows in-frame clones only, minus some. The repertoire has more than 80,000 clones, 76% of them found once; the top ten carry more than 5.5%. Specimen: peripheral blood. Receptors were obtained from an elderly man with COVID-19, enrolled during active disease. The CDR3 runs from the conserved cysteine through the conserved F or W. Each record gives: V gene, J gene, CDR3 protein.

>TRBV7-8|TRBJ2-7
CASGIYEQYF
>TRBV14|TRBJ2-5
CASSQDLGAGETQYF
>TRBV4-1|TRBJ1-2
CASSQDARVFNYGYTF
>TRBV20-1|TRBJ1-5
CSASRGRSNQPQHF
>TRBV2|TRBJ2-7
CASKLMGQGAAGEQYF
>TRBV28|TRBJ1-2
CASSSGQDKGRYTF
>TRBV6-5|TRBJ2-7
CASSFSSDSSYEQYF
>TRBV5-4|TRBJ1-1
CASSPRLNTEAFF
>TRBV5-6|TRBJ1-2
CAPSETWPGGYTF
>TRBV5-1|TRBJ1-4
CASSLAVPPAPLPGEPFF
>TRBV5-1|TRBJ2-5
CASSPGETQYF
>TRBV5-1|TRBJ2-7
CASSPATGSHEQYF
>TRBV4-3|TRBJ2-2
CASSLRTSGRGELFF
>TRBV12-2|TRBJ2-2
CASRFPRGDRTGTGELFF
>TRBV28|TRBJ1-2
CASSSLRGQGAARSYGYTF
>TRBV10-3|TRBJ1-5
CATSFTGEEQPQHF
>TRBV25-1|TRBJ2-7
CASSPGGLSPYEQYF
>TRBV30|TRBJ2-3
CAFCLAGTDTQYF
>TRBV28|TRBJ2-5
CASSSTLSRGYGETQYF
>TRBV6-2/TRBV6-3|TRBJ1-5
CASSSGRGSNQPQHF
>TRBV6-2/TRBV6-3|TRBJ2-3
CASSYLTPGQGALSTDTQYF
>TRBV9|TRBJ1-1
CASSVGGYTEAFF
>TRBV27|TRBJ1-6
CASSSRGMSRDSPLHF
>TRBV2|TRBJ2-3
CASSYTGSDTQYF
>TRBV11-1|TRBJ2-7
CASSLPQVPVYEQYF
>TRBV28|TRBJ1-2
CASSRGNYGYTF
>TRBV6-1|TRBJ2-1
CASSEYGGVGEQFF
>TRBV5-1|TRBJ2-5
CASSLGPSSETQYF
>TRBV29-1|TRBJ2-7
CSAGTGVSYEQYF
>TRBV11-2|TRBJ2-5
CASSRGGTQYF
>TRBV27|TRBJ1-1
CASSGDSPEAFF
>TRBV3-1/TRBV3-2|TRBJ2-1
CASSPPRGWRGNEQFF
>TRBV6-1|TRBJ2-3
CASSEQGVSTDTQYF
>TRBV5-4|TRBJ2-2
CASSAGLAGGPGELFF
>TRBV5-1|TRBJ1-1
CASSWTGGGTEAFF
>TRBV6-5|TRBJ1-3
CASRRYSGNTIYF
>TRBV9|TRBJ2-3
CASSRTGSTDTQYF
>TRBV5-1|TRBJ1-4
CASSLGQGNEKLFF
>TRBV7-8|TRBJ2-7
CASSLSGGNPTRQYF
>TRBV5-1|TRBJ2-7
CASSPGRLAGNEQYF
>TRBV3-1/TRBV3-2|TRBJ1-1
CASSPTGGGEAFF
>TRBV5-5|TRBJ2-1
CASFPTQGNEQFF
>TRBV28|TRBJ2-5
CASRTWTSGEETQYF
>TRBV19|TRBJ2-2
CASSIGLAGVTGELFF
>TRBV28|TRBJ2-7
CASSSNDRVSYEQYF
>TRBV7-9|TRBJ2-5
CASSPKPAWTGVRETQYF
>TRBV6-5|TRBJ2-7
CASSPPLGLYEQYF
>TRBV2|TRBJ2-3
CASSPSTDTQYF
>TRBV7-2|TRBJ2-1
CASSSGNSYNEQFF
>TRBV2|TRBJ2-3
CASSEAPPGQGTDTQYF
>TRBV7-9|TRBJ1-5
CASSFSSRGSNQPQHF
>TRBV10-3|TRBJ1-1
CAISKASGTGAQRAFF
>TRBV18|TRBJ1-4
CASSPRGTGEKEKLFF
>TRBV3-1/TRBV3-2|TRBJ2-1
CASSQVASSNEQFF
>TRBV18|TRBJ2-1
CASSPRSSYNEQFF
>TRBV3-1/TRBV3-2|TRBJ2-3
CASSQDGLAGPVDTQYF
>TRBV5-1|TRBJ2-2
CASSVTLAAGELFF